The subject of this entry is one T cell receptor (beta chain). Its antigen remains unknown. Per germline, CDR1 MNHEY and CDR2 SMNVEV (reference sequence). The CDR3 sequence is 13 residues long. V dropped 3 bases and J dropped 11 bases, with 16 bases sitting between them. 60 Vbeta and 13 Jbeta primers were used in PCR. The table came from immunoSEQ multiplex PCR; TCRdb's copy has only in-frame clones and leaves some out. The profile shows some 170,000 clones, around three quarters of them singletons. The data were taken from a study of cytomegalovirus exposure and HLA in healthy donors. Findings and caveats of the study: Three CMV-associated chains were confirmed in vitro to be specific for CMV antigens.

The rearrangement links TRBV27 to TRBJ1-1; TRBD1 is a possible D gene (5 bases). This TCR derives from a woman in her thirties or forties in good health and CMV-seronegative. Sequenced: PBMCs. The CDR3 DNA is TGTGCCAGCAGTTTTGCTCAGGGTTATGTGGCTTTCTTT. Its translation: CASSFAQGYVAFF.